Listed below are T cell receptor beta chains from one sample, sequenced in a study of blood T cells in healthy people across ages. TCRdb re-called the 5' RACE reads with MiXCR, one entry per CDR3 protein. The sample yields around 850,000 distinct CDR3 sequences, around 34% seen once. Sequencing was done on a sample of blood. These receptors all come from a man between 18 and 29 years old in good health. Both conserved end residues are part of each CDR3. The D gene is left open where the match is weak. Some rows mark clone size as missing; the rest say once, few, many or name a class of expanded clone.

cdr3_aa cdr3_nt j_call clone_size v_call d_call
CSASGTSNGYTF TGCAGTGCTAGTGGGACCTCAAATGGCTACACCTTC TRBJ1-2 . TRBV20-1 .
CASSRQGGYNEQFF TGTGCCAGCAGCCGACAGGGGGGCTACAATGAGCAGTTCTTC TRBJ2-1 many TRBV5-6 TRBD1
CATSEGRDNSLLHF TGTGCCACCAGTGAGGGCAGGGATAATTCACTCCTCCACTTT TRBJ1-6 few TRBV24-1 .
CASTAQGFF TGTGCCAGCACCGCCCAGGGGTTCTTC TRBJ2-1 . TRBV12-3/TRBV12-4 .
CASSFDPTSGYTYNEQYF TGTGCCAGCAGCTTTGACCCAACTAGCGGGTATACCTACAATGAGCAGTACTTC TRBJ2-7 . TRBV7-2 TRBD2
CASSPRQGEGNEQFF TGCGCCAGCAGCCCGAGACAGGGTGAAGGCAATGAGCAGTTCTTC TRBJ2-1 few TRBV5-1 TRBD1
CASEPGPLGGYTF TGTGCCAGCGAACCCGGCCCCTTGGGAGGCTACACCTTC TRBJ1-2 . TRBV7-2 .
CASSPQGADYGYTF TGTGCCAGCAGTCCCCAGGGGGCTGACTATGGCTACACCTTC TRBJ1-2 . TRBV6-1 TRBD1
CSARESSINTEAFF TGCAGTGCTAGAGAGAGCAGCATAAACACTGAAGCTTTCTTT TRBJ1-1 . TRBV20-1 .
CASSQGGTQYF TGTGCCAGCAGCCAAGGTGGGACCCAGTACTTC TRBJ2-5 . TRBV14 .
CASSGTGPGLNNEQFF TGTGCCAGCAGCGGCACAGGGCCAGGACTTAACAATGAGCAGTTCTTC TRBJ2-1 . TRBV7-9 .
CSASSGQGNEKLFF TGCAGTGCTAGTTCGGGGCAGGGAAACGAAAAACTGTTTTTT TRBJ1-4 . TRBV20-1 .
CASSEWENEQFF TGTGCCAGCAGTGAATGGGAGAATGAGCAGTTCTTC TRBJ2-1 . TRBV25-1 .
CASSANPEGGTQYF TGTGCCAGCAGCGCGAATCCAGAGGGTGGTACGCAGTATTTT TRBJ2-3 many TRBV9 .
CSQGRGADTQYF TGCAGTCAAGGACGGGGCGCGGATACGCAGTATTTT TRBJ2-3 . TRBV20-1 .
CSARVPGLSTDTQYF TGCAGTGCTAGAGTCCCGGGTCTGAGCACAGATACGCAGTATTTT TRBJ2-3 few TRBV20-1 .
CASRRWGSYNEQYF TGTGCCAGCAGAAGGTGGGGCTCCTACAATGAGCAGTACTTC TRBJ2-7 once TRBV12-3/TRBV12-4 .
CASSAFPGEAYNSPLHF TGTGCCAGCAGCGCCTTCCCGGGGGAAGCCTATAATTCACCCCTCCACTTT TRBJ1-6 few TRBV9 .